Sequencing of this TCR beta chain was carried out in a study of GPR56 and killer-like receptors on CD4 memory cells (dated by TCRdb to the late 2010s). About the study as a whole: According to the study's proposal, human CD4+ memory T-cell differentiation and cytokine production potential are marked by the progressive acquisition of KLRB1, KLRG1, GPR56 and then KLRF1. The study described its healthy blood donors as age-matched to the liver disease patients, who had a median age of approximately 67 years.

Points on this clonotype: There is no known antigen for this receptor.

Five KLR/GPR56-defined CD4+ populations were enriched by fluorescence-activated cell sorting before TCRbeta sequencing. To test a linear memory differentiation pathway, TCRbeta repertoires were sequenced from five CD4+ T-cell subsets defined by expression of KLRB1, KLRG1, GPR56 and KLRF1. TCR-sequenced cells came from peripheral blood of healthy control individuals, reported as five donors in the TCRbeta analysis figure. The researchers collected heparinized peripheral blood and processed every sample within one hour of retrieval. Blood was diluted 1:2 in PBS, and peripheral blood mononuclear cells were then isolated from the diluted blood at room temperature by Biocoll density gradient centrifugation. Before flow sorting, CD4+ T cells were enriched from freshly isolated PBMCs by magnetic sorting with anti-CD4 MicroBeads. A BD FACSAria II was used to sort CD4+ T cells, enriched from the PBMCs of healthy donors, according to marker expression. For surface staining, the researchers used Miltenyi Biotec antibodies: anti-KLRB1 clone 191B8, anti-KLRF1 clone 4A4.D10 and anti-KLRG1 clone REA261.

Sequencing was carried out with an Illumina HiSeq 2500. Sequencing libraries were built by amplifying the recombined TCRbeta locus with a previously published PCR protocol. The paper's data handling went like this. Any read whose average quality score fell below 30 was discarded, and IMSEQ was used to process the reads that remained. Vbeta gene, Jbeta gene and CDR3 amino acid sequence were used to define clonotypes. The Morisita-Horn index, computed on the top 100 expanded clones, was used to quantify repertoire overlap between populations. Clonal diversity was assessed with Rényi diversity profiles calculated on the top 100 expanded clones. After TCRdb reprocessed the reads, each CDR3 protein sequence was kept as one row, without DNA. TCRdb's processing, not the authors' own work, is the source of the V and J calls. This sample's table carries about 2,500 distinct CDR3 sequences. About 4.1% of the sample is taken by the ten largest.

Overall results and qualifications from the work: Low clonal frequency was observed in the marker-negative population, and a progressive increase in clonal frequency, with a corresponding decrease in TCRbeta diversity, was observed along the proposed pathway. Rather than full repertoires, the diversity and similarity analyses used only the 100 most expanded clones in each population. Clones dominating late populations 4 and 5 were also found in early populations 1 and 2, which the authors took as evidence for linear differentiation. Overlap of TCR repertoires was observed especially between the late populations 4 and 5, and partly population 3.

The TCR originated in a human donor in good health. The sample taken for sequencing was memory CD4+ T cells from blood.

For the CDR3, the sequence is CASSKYRDRVQETQYF. The V gene is TRBV5-5 and the J gene is TRBJ2-5; the TCRdb call, TRBD1, lacks DNA for checking. Taken from the germline V gene (reference sequence), the CDR1 and CDR2 loops are SGHKS and YYEKEE. The CDR3 spans 16 residues, from the cysteine through the phenylalanine. The nucleotide record is missing.